This T cell receptor beta chain was observed in a study of blood T cell repertoires in COVID-19 (dated by TCRdb to 2019 to 2021). Regarding the complete study: The collaborator samples originated in the United States, Italy and Spain and spanned the acute and convalescent phases of COVID-19. The material from the prospective study consisted of cDNA or gDNA derived from T cells, B-cell-depleted T cells, or PBMCs. The dataset comprised deeply sampled blood TCRbeta repertoires from subjects exposed to, actively infected with, or recovered from COVID-19. The repertoires were released in a freely available public database meant as a resource for research on the immune response to SARS-CoV-2. The samples were drawn from the first 160 participants of the ongoing ImmuneRACE study and from over 950 subjects provided by 6 global collaborators. The sample metadata nearly always contained a de-identified subject ID, COVID-19 status, age in years and sex. Where HLA class I and class II types were available, the types were taken from metadata supplied by the sample provider, not from assay-based typing.

Trimming accounts for 5 bases at V and 8 bases at J, while the number of junction bases matched to no gene is 8. Its CDR3 holds 13 amino acids, cysteine through phenylalanine. Only the CDR3 part of the read is kept: 39 bases, read in frame from the first base. The germline V gene provides CDR1 SNHLY and CDR2 FYNNEI. One collaborating source in Seattle enrolled patients while the patients were actively infected and followed the patients over time throughout the course of disease. Collaborating institutions collected whole blood in K2EDTA tubes following their own protocols. Collaborator samples were shipped for TCRbeta analysis as frozen whole blood, isolated PBMCs, or DNA extracted from either sample type. TCRbeta CDR3 regions were amplified from genomic DNA by means of the immunoSEQ Assay, a bias-controlled multiplex PCR. The study's processing was this. Nucleated cell counts per sample were estimated from amplification of reference gene primers within the assay. To quantify the absolute abundance of each unique TCRbeta CDR3 rearrangement, sequence reads were collapsed and filtered. For each sample, productive Simpson clonality was calculated by taking the square root of Simpson's diversity index across productive rearrangements. Not all clones reach the TCRdb copy of this immuneACCESS table, which keeps in-frame sequences only. Checked studies attribute under half of the gap to unresolved V genes and leave the rest unexplained. That table supplies the V and J calls and clone size; D and trimming were determined from the DNA. Counted in this sample were some 300,000 clones; nearly 90% of them appeared once. The biggest ten clones account for around 1.9% of the sample.

Broad study findings and their caveats: The amount of clinical and demographic metadata varied by source and participant and was provided uncurated.

In the case of this clone: Its antigen has not been determined. Base qualities are not recorded, but no much larger clone differs from it by a single base.

The clonotype originates from a woman aged 30 to 39 with COVID-19, enrolled during active disease. The sequence is built from TRBV2 and TRBJ1-2; 7 central bases correspond to TRBD1. The sample consisted of peripheral blood. The DNA sequence is TGTGCCAGCAGTAGGTTGCAGGGGGAAGGCTACACCTTC. Translated, this is CASSRLQGEGYTF.